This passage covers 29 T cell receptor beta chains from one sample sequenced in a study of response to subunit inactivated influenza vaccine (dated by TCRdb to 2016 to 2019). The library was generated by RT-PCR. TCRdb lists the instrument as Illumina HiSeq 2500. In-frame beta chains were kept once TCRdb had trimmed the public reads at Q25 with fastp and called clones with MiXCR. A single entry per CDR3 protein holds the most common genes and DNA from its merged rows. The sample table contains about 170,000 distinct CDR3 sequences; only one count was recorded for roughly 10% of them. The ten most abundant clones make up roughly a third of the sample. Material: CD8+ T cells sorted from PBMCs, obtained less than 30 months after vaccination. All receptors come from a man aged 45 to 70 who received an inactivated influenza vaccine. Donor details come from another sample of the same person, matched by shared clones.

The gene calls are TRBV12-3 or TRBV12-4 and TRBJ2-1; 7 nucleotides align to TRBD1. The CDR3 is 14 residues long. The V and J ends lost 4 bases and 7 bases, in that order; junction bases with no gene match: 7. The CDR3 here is CASSYGTANNEQFF. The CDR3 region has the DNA TGTGCCAGCAGTTATGGGACAGCTAATAATGAGCAGTTCTTC.

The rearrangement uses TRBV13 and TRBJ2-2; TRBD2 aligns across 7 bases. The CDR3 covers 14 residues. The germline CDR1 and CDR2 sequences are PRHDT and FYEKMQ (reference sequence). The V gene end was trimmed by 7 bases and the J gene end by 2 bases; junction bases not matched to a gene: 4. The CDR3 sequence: CASTGGSNTGELFF. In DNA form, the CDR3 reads TGTGCCAGCACCGGGGGGTCTAACACCGGGGAGCTGTTTTTT.

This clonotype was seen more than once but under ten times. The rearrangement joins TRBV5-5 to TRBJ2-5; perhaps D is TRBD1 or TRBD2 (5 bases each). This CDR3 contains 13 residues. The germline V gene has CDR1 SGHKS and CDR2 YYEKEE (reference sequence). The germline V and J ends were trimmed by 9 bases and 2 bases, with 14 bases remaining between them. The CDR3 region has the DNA TGTGCCACCTCGGGACGCCAGCAAGAGACCCAGTACTTC. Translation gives CATSGRQQETQYF.

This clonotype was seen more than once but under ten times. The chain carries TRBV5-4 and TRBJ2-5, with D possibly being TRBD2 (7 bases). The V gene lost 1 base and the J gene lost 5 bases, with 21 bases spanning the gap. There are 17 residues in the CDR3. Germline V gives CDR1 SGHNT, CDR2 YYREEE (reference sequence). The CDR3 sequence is CASSLLGASGEAETQYF. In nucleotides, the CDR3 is TGTGCCAGCAGCTTGCTGGGGGCTAGCGGAGAGGCGGAGACCCAGTACTTC.

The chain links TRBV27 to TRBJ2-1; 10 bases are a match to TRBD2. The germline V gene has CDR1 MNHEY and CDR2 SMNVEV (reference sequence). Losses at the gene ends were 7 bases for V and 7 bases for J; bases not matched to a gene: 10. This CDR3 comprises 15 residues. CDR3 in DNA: TGTGCCAGCAACCCAGGACTAGCGGAAGGGAATGAGCAGTTCTTC. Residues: CASNPGLAEGNEQFF.

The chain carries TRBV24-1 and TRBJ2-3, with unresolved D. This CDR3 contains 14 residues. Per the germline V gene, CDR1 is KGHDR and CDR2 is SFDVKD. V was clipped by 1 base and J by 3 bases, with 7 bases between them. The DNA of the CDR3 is TGTGCCACCAGTGATTTATACGGGACAGATACGCAGTATTTT. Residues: CATSDLYGTDTQYF.

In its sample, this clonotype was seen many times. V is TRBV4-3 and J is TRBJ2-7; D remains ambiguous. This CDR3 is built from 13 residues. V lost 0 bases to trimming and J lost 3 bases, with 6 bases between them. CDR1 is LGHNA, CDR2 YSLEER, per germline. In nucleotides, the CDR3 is TGCGCCAGCAGCCAAGATGTTGGCTACGAGCAGTACTTC. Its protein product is CASSQDVGYEQYF.

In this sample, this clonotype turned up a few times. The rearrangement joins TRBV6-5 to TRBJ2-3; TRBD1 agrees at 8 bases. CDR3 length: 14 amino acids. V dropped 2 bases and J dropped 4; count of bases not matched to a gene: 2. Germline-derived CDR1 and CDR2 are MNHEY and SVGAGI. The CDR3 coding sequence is TGTGCCAGCAGTTACGTCAGGGGGCCAGATACGCAGTATTTT. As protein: CASSYVRGPDTQYF.

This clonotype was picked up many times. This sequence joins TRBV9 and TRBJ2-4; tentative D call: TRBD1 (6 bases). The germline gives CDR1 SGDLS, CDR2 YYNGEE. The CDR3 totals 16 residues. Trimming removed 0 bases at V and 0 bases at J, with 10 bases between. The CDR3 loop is CASSVGDTLAKNIQYF. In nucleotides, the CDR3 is TGTGCCAGCAGCGTAGGGGACACACTAGCCAAAAACATTCAGTACTTC. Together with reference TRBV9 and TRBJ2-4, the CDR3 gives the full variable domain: DSGVTQTPKHLITATGQRVTLRCSPRSGDLSVYWYQQSLDQGLQFLIQYYNGEERAKGNILERFSAQQFPDLHSELNLSSLELGDSALYFCASSVGDTLAKNIQYFGAGTRLSVL.

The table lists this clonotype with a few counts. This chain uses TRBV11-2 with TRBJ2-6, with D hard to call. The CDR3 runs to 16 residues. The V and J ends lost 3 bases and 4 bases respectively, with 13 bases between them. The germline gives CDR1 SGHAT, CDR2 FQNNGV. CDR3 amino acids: CASSFRTFGGANVLTF. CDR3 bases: TGTGCCAGCAGCTTTAGGACGTTTGGGGGGGCCAACGTCCTGACTTTC.

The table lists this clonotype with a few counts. The CDR3 is CASSHPTGGGTDTQYF. DNA for the CDR3: TGTGCCAGCAGTCACCCGACAGGGGGAGGCACAGATACGCAGTATTTT. The genes are TRBV12-3 or TRBV12-4 and TRBJ2-3; 9 bases fit TRBD1. The CDR3 consists of 16 residues. The V and J ends lost 5 bases and 1 base, in that order; junction bases with no gene match: 7.

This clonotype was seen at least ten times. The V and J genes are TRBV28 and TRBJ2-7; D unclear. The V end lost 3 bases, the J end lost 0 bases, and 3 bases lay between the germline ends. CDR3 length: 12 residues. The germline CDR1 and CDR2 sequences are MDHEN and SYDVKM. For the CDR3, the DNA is TGTGCCAGCAGTTTCGCCTCCTACGAGCAGTACTTC. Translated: CASSFASYEQYF.

The DNA for the CDR3 is TGTGCCAGCAGCCAACTCGGGGGGTCTGGCTACGAGCAGTACTTC. It codes for CASSQLGGSGYEQYF. The chain combines TRBV7-6 with TRBJ2-7; TRBD2 matches at 7 bases. This CDR3 region has 15 residues. Germline V lookup: CDR1 SGHVS, CDR2 FNYEAQ. After removal of 5 bases from V and 3 bases from J, the junction contained 10 bases not matched to a gene.

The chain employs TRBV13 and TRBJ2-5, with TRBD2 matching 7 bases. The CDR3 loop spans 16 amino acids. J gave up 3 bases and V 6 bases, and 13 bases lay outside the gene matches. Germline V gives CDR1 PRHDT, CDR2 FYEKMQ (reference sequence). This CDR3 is CASRSIGFLAEETQYF. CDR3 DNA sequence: TGTGCCAGCAGATCTATAGGGTTCCTAGCGGAAGAGACCCAGTACTTC.

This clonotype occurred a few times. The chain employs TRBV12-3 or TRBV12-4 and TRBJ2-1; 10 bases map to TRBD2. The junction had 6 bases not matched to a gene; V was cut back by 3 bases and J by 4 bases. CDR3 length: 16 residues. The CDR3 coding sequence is TGTGCCAGCAGTTTTGGGCTAGCGGGAGTGTACAATGAGCAGTTCTTC. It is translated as CASSFGLAGVYNEQFF.

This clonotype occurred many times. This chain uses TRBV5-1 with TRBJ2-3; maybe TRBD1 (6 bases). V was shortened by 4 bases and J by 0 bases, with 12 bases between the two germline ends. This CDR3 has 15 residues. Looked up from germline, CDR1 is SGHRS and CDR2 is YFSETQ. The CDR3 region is CASSDGQSSTDTQYF. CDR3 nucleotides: TGCGCCAGCAGCGACGGACAGTCTAGCACAGATACGCAGTATTTT.

The CDR3 region has the DNA TGTGCCAGCAGCCCTAGCGGGAGTGGCAATGAGCAGTTCTTC. Its protein product is CASSPSGSGNEQFF. This chain connects TRBV11-2 to TRBJ2-1, with 10 positions matching TRBD2. Germline V gene sequence: CDR1 SGHAT, CDR2 FQNNGV. The CDR3 spans 14 residues. V trimming: 5 bases; J trimming: 6 bases; junction bases outside the gene matches: 4.

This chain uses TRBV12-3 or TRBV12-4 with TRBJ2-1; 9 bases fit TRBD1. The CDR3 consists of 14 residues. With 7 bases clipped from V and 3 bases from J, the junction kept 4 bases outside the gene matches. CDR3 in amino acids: CASTTTGGYNEQFF. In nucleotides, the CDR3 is TGTGCCAGCACCACGACAGGGGGCTACAATGAGCAGTTCTTC.

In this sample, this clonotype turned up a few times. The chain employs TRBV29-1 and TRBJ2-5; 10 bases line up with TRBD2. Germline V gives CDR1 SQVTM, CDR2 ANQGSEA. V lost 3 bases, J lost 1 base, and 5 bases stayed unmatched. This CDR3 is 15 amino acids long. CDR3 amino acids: CSVDWASGGQETQYF. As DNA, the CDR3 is TGCAGCGTTGACTGGGCTAGCGGGGGCCAAGAGACCCAGTACTTC.

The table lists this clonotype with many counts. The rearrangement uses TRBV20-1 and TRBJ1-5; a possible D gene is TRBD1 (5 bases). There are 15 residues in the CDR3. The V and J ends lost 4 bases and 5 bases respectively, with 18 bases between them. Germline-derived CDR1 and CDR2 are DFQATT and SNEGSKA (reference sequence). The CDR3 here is CSATYLWGIDQPQHF. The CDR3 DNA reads TGCAGTGCTACTTACCTCTGGGGGATCGATCAGCCCCAGCATTTT.

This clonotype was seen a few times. The CDR3 nucleotides are TGTGCCAGCAGTTACTCTCCGCTAGCGGGAGGGGTCGGGGAGCTGTTTTTT. Its translation is CASSYSPLAGGVGELFF. V usage is TRBV6-5 and J usage is TRBJ2-2, with 12 bases lining up with TRBD2. In germline, CDR1 is MNHEY, CDR2 SVGAGI. The ends lost 0 bases at V and 7 bases at J; junction bases unmatched: 6. The CDR3 has 17 amino acids.

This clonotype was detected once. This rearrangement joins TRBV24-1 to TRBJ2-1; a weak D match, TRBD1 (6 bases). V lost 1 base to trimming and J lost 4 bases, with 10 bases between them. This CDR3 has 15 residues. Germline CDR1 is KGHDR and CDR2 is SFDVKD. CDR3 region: CATSDFQQGYNEQFF. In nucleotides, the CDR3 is TGTGCCACCAGTGATTTCCAACAGGGTTACAATGAGCAGTTCTTC.

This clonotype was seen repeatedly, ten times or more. This CDR3 reads CASTRLAGGPEMGAKNIQYF. The CDR3 region has the DNA TGTGCCAGCACTAGACTAGCGGGAGGGCCTGAGATGGGGGCCAAAAACATTCAGTACTTC. The chain employs TRBV2 and TRBJ2-4, with 14 bases identical to TRBD2. Germline loops: CDR1 SNHLY, CDR2 FYNNEI. CDR3 size: 20 residues. The J segment lost 1 base and the V segment lost 7 bases, leaving 15 bases of the junction unmatched. Full variable domain (missing parts from reference TRBV2 and TRBJ2-4): EPEVTQTPSHQVTQMGQEVILRCVPISNHLYFYWYRQILGQKVEFLVSFYNNEISEKSEIFDDQFSVERPDGSNFTLKIRSTKLEDSAMYFCASTRLAGGPEMGAKNIQYFGAGTRLSVL.

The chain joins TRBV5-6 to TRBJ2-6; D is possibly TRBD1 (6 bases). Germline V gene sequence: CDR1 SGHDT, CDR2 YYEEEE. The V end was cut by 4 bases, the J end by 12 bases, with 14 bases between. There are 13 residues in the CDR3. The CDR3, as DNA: TGTGCCAGCAGCCAAGGGACAACCTCCGTCCTGACTTTC. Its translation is CASSQGTTSVLTF.

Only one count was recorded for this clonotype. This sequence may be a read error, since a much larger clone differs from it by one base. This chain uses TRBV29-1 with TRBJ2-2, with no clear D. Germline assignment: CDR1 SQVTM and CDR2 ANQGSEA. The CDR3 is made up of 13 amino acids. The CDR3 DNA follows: TGCAGCGCCCGTGACATTAACATCGGGGAGCTGTTTTTT. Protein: CSARDINIGELFF.

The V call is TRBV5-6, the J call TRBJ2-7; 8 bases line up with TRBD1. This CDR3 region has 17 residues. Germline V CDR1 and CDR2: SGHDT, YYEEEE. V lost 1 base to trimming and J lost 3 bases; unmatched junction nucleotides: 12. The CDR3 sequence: CASSLPPGTGYIYEQYF. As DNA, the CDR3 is TGTGCCAGCAGCTTGCCTCCAGGGACAGGCTATATCTACGAGCAGTACTTC.

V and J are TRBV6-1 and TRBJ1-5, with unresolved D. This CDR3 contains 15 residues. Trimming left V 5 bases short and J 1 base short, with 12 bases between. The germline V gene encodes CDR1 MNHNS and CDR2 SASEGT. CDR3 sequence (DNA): TGTGCCAGCAGTCTCTCACGTGGAAGCAATCAGCCCCAGCATTTT. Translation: CASSLSRGSNQPQHF.

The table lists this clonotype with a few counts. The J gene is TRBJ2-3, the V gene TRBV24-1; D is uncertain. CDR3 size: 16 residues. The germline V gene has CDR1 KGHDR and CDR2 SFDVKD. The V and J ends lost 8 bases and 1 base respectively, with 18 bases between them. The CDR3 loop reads CATIPRCTLGTDTQYF. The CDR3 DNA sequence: TGTGCCACCATCCCCAGGTGTACTCTAGGCACAGATACGCAGTATTTT.

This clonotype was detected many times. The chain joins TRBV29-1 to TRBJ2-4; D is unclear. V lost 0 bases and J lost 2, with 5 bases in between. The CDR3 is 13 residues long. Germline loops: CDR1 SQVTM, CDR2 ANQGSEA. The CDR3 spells CSVEEGSKNIQYF. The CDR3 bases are TGCAGCGTTGAAGAGGGGTCCAAAAACATTCAGTACTTC.